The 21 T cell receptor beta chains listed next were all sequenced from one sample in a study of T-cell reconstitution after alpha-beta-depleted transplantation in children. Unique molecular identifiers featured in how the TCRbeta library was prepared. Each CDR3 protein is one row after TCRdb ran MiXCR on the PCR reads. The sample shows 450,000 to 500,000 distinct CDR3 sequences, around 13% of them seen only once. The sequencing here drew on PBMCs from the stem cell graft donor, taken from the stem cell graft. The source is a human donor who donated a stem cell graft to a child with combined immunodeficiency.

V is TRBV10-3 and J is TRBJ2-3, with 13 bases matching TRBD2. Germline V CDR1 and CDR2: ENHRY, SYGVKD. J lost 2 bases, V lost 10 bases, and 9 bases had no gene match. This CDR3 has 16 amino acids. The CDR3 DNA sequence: TGTGCCACGGCGACCGGGACTAGCGGGGACACAGATACGCAGTATTTT. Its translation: CATATGTSGDTDTQYF.

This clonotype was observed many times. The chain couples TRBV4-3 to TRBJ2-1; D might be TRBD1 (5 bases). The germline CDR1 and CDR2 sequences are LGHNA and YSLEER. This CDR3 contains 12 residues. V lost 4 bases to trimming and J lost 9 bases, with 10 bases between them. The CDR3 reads CASSLLGAEQFF. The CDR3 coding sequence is TGCGCCAGCAGCCTTCTAGGGGCTGAGCAGTTCTTC.

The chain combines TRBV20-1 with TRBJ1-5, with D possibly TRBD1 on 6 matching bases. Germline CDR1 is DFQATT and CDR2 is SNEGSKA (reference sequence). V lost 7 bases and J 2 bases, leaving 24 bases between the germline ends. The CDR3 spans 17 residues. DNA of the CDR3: TGCAGTGTCTCTGCCGCTTGGGGGGCAATAGGCAATCAGCCCCAGCATTTT. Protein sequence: CSVSAAWGAIGNQPQHF.

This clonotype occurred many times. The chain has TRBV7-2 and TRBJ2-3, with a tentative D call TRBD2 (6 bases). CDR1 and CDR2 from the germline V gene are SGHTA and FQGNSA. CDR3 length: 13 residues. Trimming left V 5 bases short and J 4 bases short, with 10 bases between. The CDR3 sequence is CASSPPSADTQYF. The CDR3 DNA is TGTGCCAGCAGCCCGCCTAGCGCAGATACGCAGTATTTT.

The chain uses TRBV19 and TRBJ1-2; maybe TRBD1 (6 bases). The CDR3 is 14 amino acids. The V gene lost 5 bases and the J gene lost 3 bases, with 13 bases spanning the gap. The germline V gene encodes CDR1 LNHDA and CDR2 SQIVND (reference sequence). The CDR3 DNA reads TGTGCCAGTAGTGCCCAGGGGATACACTATGGCTACACCTTC. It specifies CASSAQGIHYGYTF.

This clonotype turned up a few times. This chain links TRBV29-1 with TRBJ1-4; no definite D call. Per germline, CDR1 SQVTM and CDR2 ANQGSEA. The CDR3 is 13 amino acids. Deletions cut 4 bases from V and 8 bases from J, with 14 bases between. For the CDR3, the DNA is TGCAGCGTTGGTCAGGTTGTGGGGGAAAAACTGTTTTTT. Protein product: CSVGQVVGEKLFF. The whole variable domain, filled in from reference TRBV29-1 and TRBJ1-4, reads SAVISQKPSRDICQRGTSLTIQCQVDSQVTMMFWYRQQPGQSLTLIATANQGSEATYESGFVIDKFPISRPNLTFSTLTVSNMSPEDSSIYLCSVGQVVGEKLFFGSGTQLSVL.

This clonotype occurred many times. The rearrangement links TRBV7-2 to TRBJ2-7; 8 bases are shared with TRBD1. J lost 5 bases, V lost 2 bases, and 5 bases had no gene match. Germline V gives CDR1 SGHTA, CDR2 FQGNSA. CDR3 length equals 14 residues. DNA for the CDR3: TGTGCCAGCAGCTTAAGGACAGGGCTCCACGAGCAGTACTTC. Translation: CASSLRTGLHEQYF.

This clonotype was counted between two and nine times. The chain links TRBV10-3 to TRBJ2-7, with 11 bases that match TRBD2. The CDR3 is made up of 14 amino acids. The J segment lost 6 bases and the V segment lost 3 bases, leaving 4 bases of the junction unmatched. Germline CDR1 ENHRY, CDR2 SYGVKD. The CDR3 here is CAISDLAGGREQYF. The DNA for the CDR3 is TGTGCCATCAGTGATTTAGCGGGGGGGCGCGAGCAGTACTTC.

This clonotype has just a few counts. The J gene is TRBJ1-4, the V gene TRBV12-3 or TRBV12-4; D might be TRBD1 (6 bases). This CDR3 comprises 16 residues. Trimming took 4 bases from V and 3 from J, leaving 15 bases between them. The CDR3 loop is CASSSGNRAANEKLFF. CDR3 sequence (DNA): TGTGCCAGCAGTTCCGGCAACAGGGCGGCTAATGAAAAACTGTTTTTT.

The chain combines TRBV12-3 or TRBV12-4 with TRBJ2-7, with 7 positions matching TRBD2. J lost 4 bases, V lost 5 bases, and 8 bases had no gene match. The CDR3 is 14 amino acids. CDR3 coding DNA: TGTGCCAGCAGTCCCTGGGGGGGGGTTTACGAGCAGTACTTC. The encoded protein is CASSPWGGVYEQYF.

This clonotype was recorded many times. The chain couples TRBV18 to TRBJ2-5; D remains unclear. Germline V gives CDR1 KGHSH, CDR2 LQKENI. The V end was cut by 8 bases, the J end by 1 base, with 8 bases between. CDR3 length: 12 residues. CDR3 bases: TGTGCCAGCAGCCCTCGCCAAGAGACCCAGTACTTC. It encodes CASSPRQETQYF.

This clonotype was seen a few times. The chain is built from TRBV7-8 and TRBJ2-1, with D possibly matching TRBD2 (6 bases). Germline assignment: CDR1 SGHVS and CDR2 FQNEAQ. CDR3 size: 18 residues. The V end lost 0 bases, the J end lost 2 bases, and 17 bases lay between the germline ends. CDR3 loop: CASSLAHGAGPPYNEQFF. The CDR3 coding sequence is TGTGCCAGCAGCTTAGCTCACGGGGCGGGGCCTCCCTACAATGAGCAGTTCTTC.

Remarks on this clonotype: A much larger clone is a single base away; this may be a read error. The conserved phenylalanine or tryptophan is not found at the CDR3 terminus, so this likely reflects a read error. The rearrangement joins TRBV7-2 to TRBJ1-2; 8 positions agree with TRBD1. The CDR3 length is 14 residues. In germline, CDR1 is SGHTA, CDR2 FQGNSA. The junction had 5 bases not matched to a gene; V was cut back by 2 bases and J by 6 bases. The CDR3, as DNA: TGTGCCAGCAGCTTACCCAGGGGGCTGGATGGCTACACCTAC. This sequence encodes CASSLPRGLDGYTY.

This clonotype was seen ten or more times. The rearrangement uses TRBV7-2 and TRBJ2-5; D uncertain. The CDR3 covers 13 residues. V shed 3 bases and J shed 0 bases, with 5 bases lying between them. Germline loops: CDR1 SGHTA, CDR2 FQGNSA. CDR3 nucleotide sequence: TGTGCCAGCAGCTTTCAAAACCAAGAGACCCAGTACTTC. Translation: CASSFQNQETQYF.

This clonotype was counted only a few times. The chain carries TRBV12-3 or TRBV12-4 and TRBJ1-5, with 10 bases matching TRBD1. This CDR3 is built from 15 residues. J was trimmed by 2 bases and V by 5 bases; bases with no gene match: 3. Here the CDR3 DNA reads TGTGCCAGCAGTCGGACAGGGGGTCGCAATCAGCCCCAGCATTTT. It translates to CASSRTGGRNQPQHF.

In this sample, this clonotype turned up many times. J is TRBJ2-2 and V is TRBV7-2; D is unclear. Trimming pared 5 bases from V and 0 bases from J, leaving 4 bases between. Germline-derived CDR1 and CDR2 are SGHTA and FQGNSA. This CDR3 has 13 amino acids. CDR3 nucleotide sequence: TGTGCCAGCAGCCGGCCGAACACCGGGGAGCTGTTTTTT. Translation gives CASSRPNTGELFF.

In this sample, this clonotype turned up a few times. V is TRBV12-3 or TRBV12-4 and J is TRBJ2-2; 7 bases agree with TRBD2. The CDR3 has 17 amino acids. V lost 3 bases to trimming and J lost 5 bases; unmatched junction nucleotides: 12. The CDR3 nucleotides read TGTGCCAGCAGTTTCCCAGGAGCGGGAACTTTTACCGGGGAGCTGTTTTTT. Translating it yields CASSFPGAGTFTGELFF.

This chain's CDR3 is CASSLSAGGAYNEQFF. The DNA of the CDR3 is TGTGCCAGCAGTTTATCTGCGGGAGGTGCCTACAATGAGCAGTTCTTC. The chain couples TRBV27 to TRBJ2-1, with 8 bases that match TRBD2. The CDR3 covers 16 residues. Germline lookup yields CDR1 MNHEY and CDR2 SMNVEV (reference sequence). V was clipped by 0 bases and J by 2 bases; unmatched bases: 3.

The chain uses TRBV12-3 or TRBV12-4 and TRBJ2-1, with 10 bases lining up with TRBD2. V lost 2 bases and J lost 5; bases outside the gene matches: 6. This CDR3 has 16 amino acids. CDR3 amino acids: CASSLPSGRAHNEQFF. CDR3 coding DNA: TGTGCCAGCAGTTTACCAAGCGGGAGGGCCCACAATGAGCAGTTCTTC.

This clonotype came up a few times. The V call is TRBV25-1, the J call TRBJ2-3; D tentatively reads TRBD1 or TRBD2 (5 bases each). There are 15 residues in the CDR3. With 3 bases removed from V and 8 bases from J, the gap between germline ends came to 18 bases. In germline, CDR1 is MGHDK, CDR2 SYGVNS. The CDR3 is CASSDGAGIRLTQYF. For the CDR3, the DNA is TGTGCCAGCAGTGACGGGGCAGGGATTCGACTTACGCAGTATTTT.

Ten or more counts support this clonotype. The DNA of the CDR3 is TGTGCCAGCAGCGCCGGCCCCTACGAGCAGTACTTC. Protein sequence: CASSAGPYEQYF. This chain connects TRBV12-3 or TRBV12-4 to TRBJ2-7; D remains ambiguous. The CDR3 consists of 12 residues. V gave up 6 bases and J gave up 2 bases, with 8 bases separating them.